The 25 T cell receptor beta chains reported below all come from one sample, sequenced in a study of blood T cell repertoires in COVID-19. The assay was immunoSEQ multiplex PCR, and TCRdb's table has in-frame clones only and misses some. The repertoire holds under 250,000 clones, with 70% to 90% as singletons. Sequencing input: peripheral blood. Receptors were obtained from a young man with active or convalescent COVID-19.

V gene TRBV15 combines with J gene TRBJ1-3; 9 nucleotides agree with TRBD1. The germline CDR1 and CDR2 sequences are LNHNV and YYDKDF (reference sequence). The CDR3 sequence is 18 residues long. V lost 0 bases, J lost 4 bases, and 10 bases stayed unmatched. The CDR3 reads CATSRDPTGGLTGNTIYF. DNA for the CDR3: TGTGCCACCAGCAGAGACCCAACAGGGGGCCTTACGGGAAACACCATATATTTT.

The chain combines TRBV15 with TRBJ1-4; D ambiguous. The V end lost 0 bases, the J end lost 8 bases, and 10 bases lay between the germline ends. The CDR3 covers 14 residues. Germline CDR1 is LNHNV and CDR2 is YYDKDF (reference sequence). The CDR3 DNA follows: TGTGCCACCAGCAGAGACTTTGTAGAGGAAAAACTGTTTTTT. This gives the protein CATSRDFVEEKLFF. Together with reference TRBV15 and TRBJ1-4, the CDR3 gives the full variable domain: DAMVIQNPRYQVTQFGKPVTLSCSQTLNHNVMYWYQQKSSQAPKLLFHYYDKDFNNEADTPDNFQSRRPNTSFCFLDIRSPGLGDTAMYLCATSRDFVEEKLFFGSGTQLSVL.

The genes are TRBV21-1 and TRBJ1-4; the D call in the table, TRBD1, was not verified against the DNA. TRBV21-1 counts as a pseudogene. The CDR3 extends over 16 amino acids. CDR3 in DNA: TGTGCCAGCAGCAAAGAGGGGTTTGCAACTAATGAAAAACTGTTTTTT. Protein product: CASSKEGFATNEKLFF.

This CDR3 reads CASSLEGQGVHEQFF. Written as DNA, the CDR3 is TGCGCCAGCAGCTTGGAGGGACAGGGGGTCCATGAGCAGTTCTTC. The chain couples TRBV5-1 to TRBJ2-1, with TRBD1 matching over 11 bases. Trimming at V came to 0 bases and at J to 8 bases, leaving 4 bases not matched to a gene. CDR3 size: 15 residues. CDR1 SGHRS and CDR2 YFSETQ come from the germline V gene.

This clone came up once. The chain employs TRBV5-8 and TRBJ1-5, with TRBD1 as a possible D gene (5 bases). Trimming took off 0 bases at V and 2 bases at J, with 6 bases between the two ends. CDR1 and CDR2 from the germline V gene are SGHTS and YDEGEE. There are 14 residues in the CDR3. This CDR3 is CASSLEGGNQPQHF. Here the CDR3 DNA reads TGTGCCAGCAGCTTGGAAGGGGGCAATCAGCCCCAGCATTTT. The variable domain in full, completed from reference TRBV5-8 and TRBJ1-5, reads EAGVTQSPTHLIKTRGQQATLRCSPISGHTSVYWYQQALGLGLQFLLWYDEGEERNRGNFPPRFSGRQFPNYSSELNVNALELEDSALYLCASSLEGGNQPQHFGDGTRLSIL.

The chain links TRBV28 to TRBJ1-1; D is perhaps TRBD1 (6 bases). The V gene lost 8 bases and the J gene lost 0 bases, with 7 bases spanning the gap. The CDR3 runs to 12 residues. From germline, CDR1 is MDHEN and CDR2 SYDVKM. For the CDR3, the DNA is TGTGCCAGCGGGGGCTTGAACACTGAAGCTTTCTTT. This encodes CASGGLNTEAFF.

The rearrangement uses TRBV15 and TRBJ2-5; 8 nucleotides line up with TRBD2. This CDR3 spans 15 amino acids. The V gene end was trimmed by 1 base and the J gene end by 5 bases; junction bases not matched to a gene: 6. Germline V gene lookup returns CDR1 LNHNV and CDR2 YYDKDF (reference sequence). This chain's CDR3 is CATSRAGGAGETQYF. As DNA, the CDR3 is TGTGCCACCAGCAGAGCCGGGGGGGCAGGCGAGACCCAGTACTTC.

The chain joins TRBV28 to TRBJ1-2; D not resolved. Germline V gene data show CDR1 as MDHEN and CDR2 as SYDVKM. V dropped 6 bases and J dropped 8 bases, with 16 bases sitting between them. This CDR3 is built from 13 residues. For the CDR3, the DNA is TGTGCCAGCAGAACATCCACCCCTTCGGGCTACACCTTC. Amino acid sequence: CASRTSTPSGYTF.

The chain is built from TRBV28 and TRBJ1-1; 7 bases are a match to TRBD1. J gave up 4 bases and V 5 bases, and 7 bases lay outside the gene matches. The CDR3 is made up of 14 amino acids. Germline V lookup: CDR1 MDHEN, CDR2 SYDVKM. CDR3 sequence reads: CASSHGGGFTEAFF. The CDR3, as DNA: TGTGCCAGCAGTCACGGAGGGGGCTTCACTGAAGCTTTCTTT. Using reference TRBV28 and TRBJ1-1 for the parts outside the CDR3, the full variable domain is DVKVTQSSRYLVKRTGEKVFLECVQDMDHENMFWYRQDPGLGLRLIYFSYDVKMKEKGDIPEGYSVSREKKERFSLILESASTNQTSMYLCASSHGGGFTEAFFGQGTRLTVV.

The CDR3 region has the DNA TGTGCCAGCAGTTACCGGTTGTCTAGCGGTAGCCTGAGCTCCTACAATGAGCAGTTCTTC. Translation gives CASSYRLSSGSLSSYNEQFF. V is TRBV6-2 or TRBV6-3 and J is TRBJ2-1; 7 bases match TRBD2. Germline assignment: CDR1 MNHEY and CDR2 SVGEGT. J lost 0 bases, V lost 2 bases, and 16 bases had no gene match. This CDR3 comprises 20 residues.

The J gene is TRBJ1-1, the V gene TRBV14, with TRBD1 as a possible D gene (6 bases). V shed 2 bases and J shed 0 bases, with 16 bases lying between them. The germline V gene has CDR1 SGHDN and CDR2 FVKESK. The CDR3 covers 17 residues. CDR3 sequence: CASSQLGASLVNTEAFF. The CDR3 region has the DNA TGTGCCAGCAGCCAACTGGGGGCGAGTCTGGTGAACACTGAAGCTTTCTTT. Drawing the rest from reference TRBV14 and TRBJ1-1, the complete variable domain is EAGVTQFPSHSVIEKGQTVTLRCDPISGHDNLYWYRRVMGKEIKFLLHFVKESKQDESGMPNNRFLAERTGGTYSTLKVQPAELEDSGVYFCASSQLGASLVNTEAFFGQGTRLTVV.

The V and J genes are TRBV4-2 and TRBJ2-2; D perhaps matches TRBD2 (5 bases). The CDR3 has 17 amino acids. CDR1 and CDR2 (germline): LGHNA, YNFKEQ. V lost 0 bases to trimming and J lost 5 bases, with 16 bases between them. Written as DNA, the CDR3 is TGTGCCAGCAGCCAAGATCCGGGCGTAGGAGGAACCGGGGAGCTGTTTTTT. This encodes CASSQDPGVGGTGELFF.

The genes are TRBV6-6 and TRBJ1-5; D remains ambiguous. Looked up from germline, CDR1 is MNHNY and CDR2 is SVGAGI (reference sequence). The CDR3 is 11 amino acids. Trimming left V 5 bases short and J 8 bases short, with 7 bases between. The CDR3 DNA sequence: TGTGCCAGCAGTGCGGATGAGCCCCAGCATTTT. The encoded protein is CASSADEPQHF.

V gene TRBV29-1 combines with J gene TRBJ1-4; possible D gene TRBD1, 6 bases. CDR1 and CDR2 from the germline V gene are SQVTM and ANQGSEA. V shed 4 bases and J shed 8 bases, with 11 bases lying between them. This CDR3 is built from 12 residues. CDR3 DNA sequence: TGCAGCGTTGGCCAGGGGAAAGAAAAACTGTTTTTT. It yields the protein CSVGQGKEKLFF.

This rearrangement joins TRBV6-5 to TRBJ2-7, with 7 nucleotides matching TRBD2. CDR3 size: 15 residues. Trimming took 7 bases from V and 7 from J; bases not matched to a gene: 16. Germline CDR1 MNHEY, CDR2 SVGAGI. CDR3: CASTAGGERVGEQYF. The CDR3 nucleotides read TGTGCCAGCACCGCTGGGGGGGAAAGAGTTGGAGAGCAGTACTTC.

The V call is TRBV11-2, the J call TRBJ2-3; D is perhaps TRBD2 (6 bases). Germline CDR1 is SGHAT and CDR2 is FQNNGV. The CDR3 has 15 amino acids. With 1 base removed from V and 3 bases from J, the gap between germline ends came to 11 bases. The CDR3 loop reads CASSLVGGFTDTQYF. The CDR3 coding sequence is TGTGCCAGCAGCTTAGTGGGAGGTTTTACAGATACGCAGTATTTT.

V is TRBV7-2 and J is TRBJ2-1; 9 nucleotides agree with TRBD1. The CDR3 length is 15 residues. Germline CDR1 reads SGHTA; CDR2 reads FQGNSA. Losses at the gene ends were 5 bases for V and 3 bases for J; bases not matched to a gene: 5. CDR3 in DNA: TGTGCCAGCAGCGCCGGGACAGGGTTCTACAATGAGCAGTTCTTC. Protein product: CASSAGTGFYNEQFF.

The chain is built from TRBV30 and TRBJ2-7; 7 bases line up with TRBD1. V lost 4 bases, J lost 4 bases, and 7 bases stayed unmatched. Germline V gene data show CDR1 as GTSNPN and CDR2 as SVGIG (reference sequence). The CDR3 covers 13 residues. The CDR3 sequence is CAWKGTATYEQYF. CDR3 sequence (DNA): TGTGCCTGGAAGGGGACAGCCACTTACGAGCAGTACTTC.

Only a few counts were recorded for this clone. The chain recombines TRBV2 with TRBJ1-4, with 8 positions matching TRBD1. CDR1 SNHLY and CDR2 FYNNEI come from the germline V gene. There are 14 residues in the CDR3. J lost 8 bases, V lost 7 bases, and 9 bases had no gene match. CDR3 in DNA: TGTGCCAGCACCCCCCAGGGGGCAAGGGAAAAACTGTTTTTT. This translates into CASTPQGAREKLFF.

This chain uses TRBV7-9 with TRBJ1-2, with 10 positions matching TRBD1. Germline CDR1 SEHNR, CDR2 FQNEAQ (reference sequence). The V segment lost 1 base and the J segment 6 bases; nucleotides outside the gene matches: 2. This CDR3 is built from 14 residues. The CDR3 nucleotides read TGTGCCAGCAGCTTAGAGGGACAGGGGCATGGCTACACCTTC. Its protein is CASSLEGQGHGYTF.

This clone has just a few counts. The chain is built from TRBV10-3 and TRBJ2-7, with D possibly TRBD1 on 6 matching bases. The CDR3 length is 13 residues. Trimming shortened V by 6 bases and J by 3 bases, and 12 bases separated the two germline ends. CDR1 and CDR2 (germline): ENHRY, SYGVKD. For the CDR3, the DNA is TGTGCCATCAGGGCTGGACAGAACTACGAGCAGTACTTC. This translates into CAIRAGQNYEQYF.

J is TRBJ2-2 and V is TRBV6-1, with TRBD1 identical over 7 bases. CDR3 size: 14 residues. CDR1 MNHNS and CDR2 SASEGT come from the germline V gene. V lost 2 bases to trimming and J lost 6 bases; unmatched junction nucleotides: 3. CDR3 sequence (DNA): TGTGCCAGCAGTGAACAAGGGGGCGCCGGGGAGCTGTTTTTT. Translating it yields CASSEQGGAGELFF.

The genes are TRBV27 and TRBJ2-1, with a possible D match to TRBD2 (5 bases). Germline-derived CDR1 and CDR2 are MNHEY and SMNVEV (reference sequence). Trimming cost V 2 bases and J 4 bases, with 18 bases left between them. The CDR3 is 17 residues long. For the CDR3, the DNA is TGTGCCAGCAGTTTACCCGGTAGCGAGCCTCCGTACAATGAGCAGTTCTTC. Amino acids: CASSLPGSEPPYNEQFF.

On this clone itself: The same CDR3 arises from other DNA sequences in this sample as well. The chain couples TRBV12-3 or TRBV12-4 to TRBJ1-5; D is unclear. The CDR3 loop spans 13 amino acids. V gave up 2 bases and J gave up 4 bases, with 6 bases separating them. CDR3 coding DNA: TGTGCCAGCAGTTTATCCGGGAATCAGCCCCAGCATTTT. It specifies CASSLSGNQPQHF.

The chain uses TRBV12-3 or TRBV12-4 and TRBJ2-3; 7 bases are a match to TRBD2. J gave up 10 bases and V 6 bases, and 10 bases lay outside the gene matches. This CDR3 region has 13 residues. In DNA form, the CDR3 reads TGTGCCAGCAGCGGGGACTACTCGGGAGCGCAGTATTTT. It specifies CASSGDYSGAQYF.